This record looks at one T cell receptor beta chain sequence and its context. Antigen specificity is unknown. The sample is drawn from a study of cytomegalovirus exposure and HLA in healthy donors. Use of 60 Vbeta and 13 Jbeta primers characterized the PCR. The data were produced by immunoSEQ multiplex PCR, yet TCRdb's version contains in-frame clones alone and is incomplete. Of 200,000 or so clones in the sample, approximately 80% were seen once. The ends were cut back, 4 bases at V and 7 bases at J, with 18 bases in the middle. The CDR3 extends over 15 amino acids. CDR1 is SGDLS and CDR2 is YYNGEE in the germline V gene. Study conclusions and caveats: In vitro confirmation showed a few CMV-associated chains to be CMV antigen specific. TRBV6-2, TRBV6-3 and some other V segments were excluded as indistinguishable.

Specimen: PBMCs. The chain combines TRBV9 with TRBJ2-1; D is unclear. The sequence derives from a man aged 50 to 60 in good health and CMV-seronegative. The CDR3 sequence is CASSPTQLLGNEQFF. The CDR3 DNA reads as TGTGCCAGCAGCCCAACCCAACTACTTGGAAATGAGCAGTTCTTC.